A selection of T cell receptor beta chains follows, all from one sample in a study of cytomegalovirus exposure and HLA in healthy donors. Produced via immunoSEQ multiplex PCR; TCRdb's table is partial and in-frame only. In the table there are 70,000 to 90,000 clones, roughly 63% of which are singletons. The sequenced sample was PBMCs. The receptors were sampled from a middle-aged woman in good health and CMV-seropositive. CDR3s include the opening cysteine and the closing phenylalanine or tryptophan. The D gene is left open where the match is weak. Clone size, where shown, is once, few, many, or a class for clones that have expanded.

>TRBD1|NA|TRBJ1-2|TRBV4-3
TGCGCCAGCAGCCAAAGGTTGGGACAGCTCTATGGCTACACCTTC
CASSQRLGQLYGYTF
>NA|NA|TRBJ2-2|TRBV5-6
TGTGCCAGCAGCTTGAGGGCGGGCGGGGAGCTGTTTTTT
CASSLRAGGELFF
>TRBD1|NA|TRBJ2-1|TRBV4-2
TGTGCCAGCAGCCCCACCGGGACAGGGGGTAACAATGAGCAGTTCTTC
CASSPTGTGGNNEQFF
>TRBD2|few|TRBJ2-3|TRBV28
TGTGCCAGCAGTTTGGGACTAGATAGCACAGATACGCAGTATTTT
CASSLGLDSTDTQYF
>NA|NA|TRBJ2-7|TRBV13
TGTGCCAGCAGCGGGGGCATAGTGGGAGGGCCCCACGAGCAGTACTTC
CASSGGIVGGPHEQYF
>NA|NA|TRBJ2-7|TRBV13
TGTGCCAGCAGCCTCGGCCGGGGCGAGCAGTACTTC
CASSLGRGEQYF
>NA|few|TRBJ2-5|TRBV18
TGTGCCAGCTCACGTGAGGCGGGAGAGACCCAGTACTTC
CASSREAGETQYF
>TRBD1|NA|TRBJ1-5|TRBV2
TGTGCCAGCATCAGGGACAGTTATAGCAATCAGCCCCAGCATTTT
CASIRDSYSNQPQHF
>TRBD1|NA|TRBJ1-1|TRBV10-3
TGTGCCATCGGGAGAGACAGGGGTAAGCCTGAAGCTTTCTTT
CAIGRDRGKPEAFF
>NA|few|TRBJ1-5|TRBV4-3
TGCGCCAGCAGCCAAGCCCTAGGGGGAGAACAGCCCCAGCATTTT
CASSQALGGEQPQHF
>TRBD1|NA|TRBJ1-1|TRBV18
TGTGCCAGCTCACCAAATGGACAGGGCGGCACTGAAGCTTTCTTT
CASSPNGQGGTEAFF
>NA|NA|TRBJ1-1|TRBV20-1
TGCAGTGCGTACGACAGGGAAGCTTTCTTT
CSAYDREAFF
>TRBD1|NA|TRBJ1-1|TRBV13
TGTGCCAGCAGCGCCGACCCCGGGACAGCGAACACTGAAGCTTTCTTT
CASSADPGTANTEAFF
>TRBD1|NA|TRBJ2-3|TRBV7-2
TGTGCCAGCAGCACCCGGACAGGGTCTACGCAGTATTTT
CASSTRTGSTQYF
>NA|once|TRBJ2-5|TRBV18
TGTGCCAGCTCACCACGAGAAGGGGTCCAAGAGACCCAGTACTTC
CASSPREGVQETQYF
>TRBD1|few|TRBJ2-7|TRBV11-2
TGTGCCAGCAGCTCTCTTCGGGACAGGGGGCTGGACGAGCAGTACTTC
CASSSLRDRGLDEQYF
>TRBD1|NA|TRBJ1-1|TRBV6-5
TGTGCCAGCAGTCTTCGGACAGGGGACACTGAAGCTTTCTTT
CASSLRTGDTEAFF
>NA|NA|TRBJ2-7|TRBV4-3
TGCGCCAGCAGCCAAGCTATTGCGGGATATTCTTACGAGCAGTACTTC
CASSQAIAGYSYEQYF
>NA|NA|TRBJ2-7|TRBV4-2
TGTGCCAGCAGCCAAGATGGCCCGTACGAGCAGTACTTC
CASSQDGPYEQYF
>TRBD2|NA|TRBJ2-5|TRBV6-5
TGTGCCAGCAGGCGTAGCGGGACCCTCCAAGAGACCCAGTACTTC
CASRRSGTLQETQYF
>TRBD2|NA|TRBJ2-5|TRBV7-2
TGTGCCAGCAGCTTTACTAGCGGAGCCAAAGAGACCCAGTACTTC
CASSFTSGAKETQYF
>NA|NA|TRBJ1-1|TRBV19
TGTGCCAGTATGGAGGGTATGAACACTGAAGCTTTCTTT
CASMEGMNTEAFF
>NA|few|TRBJ1-3|TRBV10-3
TGTGCCATCAGTGAGATGATCGGGAGATCGTATTTT
CAISEMIGRSYF
>TRBD2|NA|TRBJ2-7|TRBV2
TGTGCCAGCAAAGGACTAGCGGGAGGTTACGAGCAGTACTTC
CASKGLAGGYEQYF
>NA|few|TRBJ2-5|TRBV7-3
TGTGCCAGCGGGGACGCGGGGGCCTCCCATGAGACCCAGTACTTC
CASGDAGASHETQYF
>TRBD1|few|TRBJ2-5|TRBV27
TGTGCCAGCAGCTCGGTCGACAGGGAAGAGACCCAGTACTTC
CASSSVDREETQYF
>TRBD1|NA|TRBJ2-7|TRBV7-7
TGTGCCAGCAGCTTCGGACAGGGGTACGAGCAGTACTTC
CASSFGQGYEQYF
>TRBD1|once|TRBJ1-5|TRBV19
TGTGCCTCCTGGGACAGGGGGCGGCAGCCCCAGCATTTT
CASWDRGRQPQHF
>NA|once|TRBJ2-1|TRBV7-3
TGTGCCAGCAGCTCCAACCCCCCGGGAAGCTCCTACAATGAGCAGTTCTTC
CASSSNPPGSSYNEQFF
>NA|few|TRBJ2-7|TRBV6-6
TGTGCCAGCAGTTCCCGCCGCCCCGCAGGAAATGAGCAGTACTTC
CASSSRRPAGNEQYF
>NA|NA|TRBJ2-5|TRBV27
TGTGCCAGCAGTTTCGGGACACCCAAGGGGGAGACCCAGTACTTC
CASSFGTPKGETQYF
>TRBD2|NA|TRBJ2-5|TRBV4-1
TGCGCCAGCAGCCAAGATACGAGGGTAGCGGGAGAGACCCAGTACTTC
CASSQDTRVAGETQYF
>TRBD2|NA|TRBJ2-3|TRBV29-1
TGCAGCGAGTCAGCGGGAGCTAGCACAGATACGCAGTATTTT
CSESAGASTDTQYF
>NA|NA|TRBJ1-2|TRBV29-1
TGCAGCGTCCAGGGGTGGTACTATGGCTACACCTTC
CSVQGWYYGYTF
>NA|few|TRBJ1-5|TRBV30
TGTGCCTGGAGTGTACAGGGTGGACAGCCCCAGCATTTT
CAWSVQGGQPQHF
>NA|few|TRBJ2-7|TRBV7-2
TGTGCCAGCAGCTTTGGGGCGGGACTCCAGGGCGAGCAGTACTTC
CASSFGAGLQGEQYF